This TCR beta chain was captured by sequencing in a study of T cell responses to AZD1222 COVID-19 vaccine. Broader study findings: Spike-specific TCR breadth and depth rose after two AZD1222 doses.

Repertoires were generated with immunoSEQ multiplex PCR, while TCRdb's copy carries only in-frame clones and drops some. The table includes more than 80,000 clones, over 75% detected once. Turning to this clone: The antigen remains unidentified.

The CDR3 covers 14 residues. Trimming left V 4 bases short and J 3 bases short, with 14 bases between. Germline CDR1 is SGHRS and CDR2 is YFSETQ. This specimen consisted of peripheral blood, obtained 28 days after the second AZD1222 dose. This TCR was sampled from an adult who received the AZD1222 COVID-19 vaccine. This chain links TRBV5-1 with TRBJ2-7; D is unclear. DNA of the CDR3: TGCGCCAGCAGCCCTGGGTCCGATAACTACGAGCAGTACTTC. Amino acids: CASSPGSDNYEQYF. The whole variable domain, filled in from reference TRBV5-1 and TRBJ2-7, reads KAGVTQTPRYLIKTRGQQVTLSCSPISGHRSVSWYQQTPGQGLQFLFEYFSETQRNKGNFPGRFSGRQFSNSRSEMNVSTLELGDSALYLCASSPGSDNYEQYFGPGTRLTVT.